This T cell receptor (beta chain) was identified during a study of T cell responses to AZD1222 COVID-19 vaccine. Produced via immunoSEQ multiplex PCR; TCRdb's table is partial and in-frame only. The table records about 160,000 clones, about 88% of them present only once. The CDR3 spans 12 residues. V was cut by 8 bases and J by 2 bases, with 7 bases left in between. Germline V gene data show CDR1 as LNHDA and CDR2 as SQIVND (reference sequence). The gene calls are TRBV19 and TRBJ1-5; D is unresolved. The source material was peripheral blood, sampled on day 0 of AZD1222 vaccination. The clonotype originates from an adult in good health. CDR3 region: CASGRRNQPQHF. Written as DNA, the CDR3 is TGTGCCAGTGGGCGGCGCAATCAGCCCCAGCATTTT.